A selection of T cell receptor beta chains follows, all from one sample in a study of blood T cell repertoires in COVID-19. Profiling relied on immunoSEQ multiplex PCR, and the TCRdb table lists in-frame clones only, not all of them. The sample consists of 350,000 or so clones, about 88% of them appearing once. Input material: PBMCs or T cells enriched from blood (not recorded which). The receptors shown here come from a woman under 40 who had been exposed to COVID-19. Each CDR3 is given with its conserved first and last residue. D genes are given only for firm matches. Clone size is shown for a subset of rows, as once, few, many or a class of expanded clone.

>.|TRBV5-1|TRBD2|TRBJ2-4
CASSLAKTSGRENIQYF
TGCGCCAGCAGCTTGGCCAAAACTAGCGGGAGGGAGAACATTCAGTACTTC
>once|TRBV15|TRBD1|TRBJ1-1
CATSRDWRDRFLDTEAFF
TGTGCCACCAGCAGAGATTGGAGGGACAGGTTCTTAGACACTGAAGCTTTCTTT
>.|TRBV6-5|.|TRBJ1-1
CASSYGEDTEAFF
TGTGCCAGCAGTTACGGGGAGGACACTGAAGCTTTCTTT
>.|TRBV20-1|.|TRBJ1-5
CSASRGNQPQHF
TGCAGTGCTAGTCGGGGGAATCAGCCCCAGCATTTT
>.|TRBV12-1|.|TRBJ2-1
CASSFLAGAPWYNEQFF
TGTGCCAGCAGCTTTCTAGCGGGAGCCCCGTGGTACAATGAGCAGTTCTTC
>.|TRBV7-3|TRBD2|TRBJ2-3
CASSSGLVPDTQYF
TGTGCCAGCAGCTCCGGACTAGTCCCAGATACGCAGTATTTT
>few|TRBV5-1|TRBD1|TRBJ2-7
CASSLATQGVYEQYF
TGCGCCAGCAGCTTGGCCACACAGGGGGTCTACGAGCAGTACTTC
>once|TRBV12-5|TRBD1|TRBJ2-1
CASGPTGFLYNEQFF
TGTGCTAGTGGTCCGACAGGGTTTCTTTACAATGAGCAGTTCTTC
>.|TRBV9|.|TRBJ2-7
CASSVGGLATTPYEQYF
TGTGCCAGCAGCGTAGGAGGGCTGGCAACGACCCCCTACGAGCAGTACTTC
>.|TRBV19|TRBD1|TRBJ1-2
CASSYGSGQGAFDGYTF
TGTGCCAGTTCCTACGGTTCCGGACAGGGCGCCTTCGATGGCTACACCTTC
>.|TRBV6-5|.|TRBJ1-1
CASTETVNTEAFF
TGTGCCAGCACCGAGACAGTGAACACTGAAGCTTTCTTT
>.|TRBV5-1|TRBD2|TRBJ2-1
CASSLQTSGHNEQFF
TGCGCCAGCAGCCTCCAGACTAGCGGACACAATGAGCAGTTCTTC
>.|TRBV7-8|TRBD2|TRBJ2-7
CASSLGGSGRWTSSYEQYF
TGTGCCAGCAGCTTAGGAGGTAGCGGGAGATGGACAAGCTCCTACGAGCAGTACTTC
>.|TRBV6-5|.|TRBJ1-1
CASTPGGVNTEAFF
TGTGCCAGCACCCCGGGGGGGGTGAACACTGAAGCTTTCTTT